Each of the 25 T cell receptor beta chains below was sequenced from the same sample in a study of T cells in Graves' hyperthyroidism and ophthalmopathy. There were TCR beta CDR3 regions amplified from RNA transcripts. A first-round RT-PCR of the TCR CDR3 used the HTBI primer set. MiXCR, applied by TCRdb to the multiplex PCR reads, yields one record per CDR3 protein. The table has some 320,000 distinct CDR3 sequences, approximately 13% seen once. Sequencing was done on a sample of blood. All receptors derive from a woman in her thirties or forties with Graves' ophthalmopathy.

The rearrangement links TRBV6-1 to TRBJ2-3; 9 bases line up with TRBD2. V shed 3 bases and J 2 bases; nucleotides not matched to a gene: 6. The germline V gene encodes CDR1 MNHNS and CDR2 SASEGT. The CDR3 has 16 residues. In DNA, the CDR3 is TGTGCCAGCAGTGAGGGTAGCGGGGGAGTCACAGATACGCAGTATTTT. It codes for CASSEGSGGVTDTQYF.

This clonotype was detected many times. The CDR3 loop is CASRVQGAGGETQYF. The CDR3 DNA reads TGTGCCAGCAGGGTACAGGGGGCTGGGGGAGAGACCCAGTACTTC. This sequence joins TRBV2 and TRBJ2-5; 9 bases are a match to TRBD1. This CDR3 is built from 15 residues. V shed 6 bases and J 4 bases; nucleotides not matched to a gene: 9. In germline, CDR1 is SNHLY, CDR2 FYNNEI.

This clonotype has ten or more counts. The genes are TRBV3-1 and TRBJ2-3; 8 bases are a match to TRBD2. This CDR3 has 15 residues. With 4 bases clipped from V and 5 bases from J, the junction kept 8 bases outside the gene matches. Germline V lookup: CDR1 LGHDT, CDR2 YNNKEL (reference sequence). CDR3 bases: TGTGCCAGCAGCCTAGCGGGGTCGGTTCGAGATACGCAGTATTTT. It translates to CASSLAGSVRDTQYF.

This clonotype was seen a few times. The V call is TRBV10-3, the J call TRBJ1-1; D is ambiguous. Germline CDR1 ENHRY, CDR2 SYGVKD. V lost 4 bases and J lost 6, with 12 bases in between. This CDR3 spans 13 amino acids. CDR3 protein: CAISASGRPEAFF. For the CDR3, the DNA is TGTGCCATCAGTGCTTCGGGAAGGCCTGAAGCTTTCTTT.

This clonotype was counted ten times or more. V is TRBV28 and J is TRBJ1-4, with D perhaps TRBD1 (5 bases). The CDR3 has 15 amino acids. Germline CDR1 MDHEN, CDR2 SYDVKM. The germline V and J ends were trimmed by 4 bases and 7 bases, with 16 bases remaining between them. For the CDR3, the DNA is TGTGCCAGCAGTTCTGGGGGGGGAGGAAGTGAAAAACTGTTTTTT. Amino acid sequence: CASSSGGGGSEKLFF. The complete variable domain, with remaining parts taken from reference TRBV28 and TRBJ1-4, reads DVKVTQSSRYLVKRTGEKVFLECVQDMDHENMFWYRQDPGLGLRLIYFSYDVKMKEKGDIPEGYSVSREKKERFSLILESASTNQTSMYLCASSSGGGGSEKLFFGSGTQLSVL.

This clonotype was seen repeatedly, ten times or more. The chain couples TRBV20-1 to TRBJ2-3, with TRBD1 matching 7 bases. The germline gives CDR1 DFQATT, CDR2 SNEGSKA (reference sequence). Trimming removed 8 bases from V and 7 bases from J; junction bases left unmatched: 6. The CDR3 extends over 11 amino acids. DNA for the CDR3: TGCAGTCTCCAACAGGGGTATACGCAGTATTTT. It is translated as CSLQQGYTQYF.

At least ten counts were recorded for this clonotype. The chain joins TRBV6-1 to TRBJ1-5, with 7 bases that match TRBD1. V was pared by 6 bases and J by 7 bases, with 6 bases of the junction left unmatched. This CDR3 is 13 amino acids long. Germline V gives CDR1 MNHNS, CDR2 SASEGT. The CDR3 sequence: CASRRQGGQPQHF. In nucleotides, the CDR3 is TGTGCCAGCAGACGACAGGGAGGACAGCCCCAGCATTTT.

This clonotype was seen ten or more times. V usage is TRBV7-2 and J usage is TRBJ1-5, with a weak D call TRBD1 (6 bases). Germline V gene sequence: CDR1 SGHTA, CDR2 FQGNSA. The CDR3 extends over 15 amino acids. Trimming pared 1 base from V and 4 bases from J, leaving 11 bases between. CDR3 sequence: CASSLGGTKNQPQHF. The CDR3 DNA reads TGTGCCAGCAGCTTAGGTGGGACAAAAAATCAGCCCCAGCATTTT.

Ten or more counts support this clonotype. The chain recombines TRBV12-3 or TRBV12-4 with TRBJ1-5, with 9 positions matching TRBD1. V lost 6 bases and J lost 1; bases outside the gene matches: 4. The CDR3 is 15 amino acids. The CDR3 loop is CASSRQGVSNQPQHF. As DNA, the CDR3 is TGTGCCAGCAGCCGACAGGGGGTGAGCAATCAGCCCCAGCATTTT.

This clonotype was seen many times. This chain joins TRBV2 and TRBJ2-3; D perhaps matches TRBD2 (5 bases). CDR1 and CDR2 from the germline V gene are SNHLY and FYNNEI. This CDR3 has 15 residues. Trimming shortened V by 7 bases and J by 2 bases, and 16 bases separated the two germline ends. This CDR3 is CASTPRSGNTDTQYF. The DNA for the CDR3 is TGTGCCAGCACCCCCCGGAGCGGCAACACAGATACGCAGTATTTT.

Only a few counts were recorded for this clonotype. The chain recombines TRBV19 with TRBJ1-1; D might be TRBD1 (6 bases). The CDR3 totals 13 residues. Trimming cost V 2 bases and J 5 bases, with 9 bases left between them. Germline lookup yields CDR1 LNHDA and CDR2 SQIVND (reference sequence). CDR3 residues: CASSILGGTEAFF. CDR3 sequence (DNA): TGTGCCAGTAGTATATTAGGGGGGACTGAAGCTTTCTTT.

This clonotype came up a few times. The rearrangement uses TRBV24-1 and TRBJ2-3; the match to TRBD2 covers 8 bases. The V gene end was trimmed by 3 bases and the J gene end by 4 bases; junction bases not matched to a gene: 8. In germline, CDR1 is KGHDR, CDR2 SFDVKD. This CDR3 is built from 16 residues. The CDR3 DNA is TGTGCCACCAGTGATACGGGAGGGAGGGGAGCAGATACGCAGTATTTT. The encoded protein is CATSDTGGRGADTQYF.

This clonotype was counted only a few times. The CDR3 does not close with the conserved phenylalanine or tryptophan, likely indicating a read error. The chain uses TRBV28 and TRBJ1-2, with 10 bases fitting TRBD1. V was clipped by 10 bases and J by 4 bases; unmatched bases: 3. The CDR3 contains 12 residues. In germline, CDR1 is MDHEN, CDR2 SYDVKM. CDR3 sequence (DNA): TGTGCCACCCGGGACAGGGGCTATGGCTACACCCTC. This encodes CATRDRGYGYTL.

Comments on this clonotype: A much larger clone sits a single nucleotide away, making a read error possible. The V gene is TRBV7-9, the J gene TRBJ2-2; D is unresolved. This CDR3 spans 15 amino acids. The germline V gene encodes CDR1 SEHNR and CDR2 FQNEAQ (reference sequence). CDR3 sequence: CAGSSGVANTGELFF. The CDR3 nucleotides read TGTGCCGGCAGCTCTGGGGTGGCGAACACCGGGGAGCTGTTTTTT.

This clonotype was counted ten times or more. As DNA, the CDR3 is TGCAGCGTTGAAAGCACCCGCACAGATACGCAGTATTTT. Its translation is CSVESTRTDTQYF. The rearrangement links TRBV29-1 to TRBJ2-3; D gene unclear. CDR3 length: 13 amino acids. The germline V gene encodes CDR1 SQVTM and CDR2 ANQGSEA. The V end lost 2 bases, the J end lost 1 base, and 7 bases lay between the germline ends.

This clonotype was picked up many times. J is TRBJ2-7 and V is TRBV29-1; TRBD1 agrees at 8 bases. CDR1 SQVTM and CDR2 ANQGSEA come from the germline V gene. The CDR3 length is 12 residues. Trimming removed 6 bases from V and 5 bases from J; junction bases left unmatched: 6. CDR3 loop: CSVEGQVDEQYF. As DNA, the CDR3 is TGCAGCGTGGAGGGACAGGTAGACGAGCAGTACTTC.

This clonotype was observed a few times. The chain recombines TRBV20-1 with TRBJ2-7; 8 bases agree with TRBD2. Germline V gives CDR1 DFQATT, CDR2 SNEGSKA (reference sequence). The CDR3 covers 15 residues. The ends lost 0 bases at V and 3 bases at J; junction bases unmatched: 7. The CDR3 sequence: CSARDLAGQGYEQYF. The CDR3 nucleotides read TGCAGTGCTAGAGACCTAGCGGGCCAAGGCTACGAGCAGTACTTC.

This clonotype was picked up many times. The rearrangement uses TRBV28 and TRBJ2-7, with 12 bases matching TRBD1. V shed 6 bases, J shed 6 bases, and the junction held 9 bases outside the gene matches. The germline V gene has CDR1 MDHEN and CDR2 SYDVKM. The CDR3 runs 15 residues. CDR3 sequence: CASSDPGQGAGEQYF. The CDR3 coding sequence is TGTGCCAGCAGCGACCCGGGACAGGGGGCTGGCGAGCAGTACTTC.

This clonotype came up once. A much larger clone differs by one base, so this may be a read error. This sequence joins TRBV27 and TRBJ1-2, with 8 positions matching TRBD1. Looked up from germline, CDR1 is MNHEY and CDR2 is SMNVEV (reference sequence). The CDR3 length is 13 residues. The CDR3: CASSVTGDYGYSF. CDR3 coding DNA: TGTGCCAGCAGTGTGACAGGGGACTATGGCTACAGCTTC.

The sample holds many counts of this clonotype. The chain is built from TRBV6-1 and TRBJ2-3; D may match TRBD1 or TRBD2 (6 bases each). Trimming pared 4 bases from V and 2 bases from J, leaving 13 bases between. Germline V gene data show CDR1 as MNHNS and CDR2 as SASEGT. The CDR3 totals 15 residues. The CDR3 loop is CASSGGAYYTDTQYF. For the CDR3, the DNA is TGTGCCAGCAGTGGGGGGGCCTACTACACAGATACGCAGTATTTT.

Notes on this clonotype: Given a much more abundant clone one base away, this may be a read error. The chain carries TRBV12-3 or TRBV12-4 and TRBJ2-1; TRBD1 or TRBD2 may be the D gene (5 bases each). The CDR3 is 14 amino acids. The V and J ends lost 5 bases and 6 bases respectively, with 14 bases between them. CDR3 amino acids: CASSLEGLSNEQFF. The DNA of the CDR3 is TGTGCCAGCAGTCTCGAGGGGCTCAGCAATGAGCAGTTCTTC.

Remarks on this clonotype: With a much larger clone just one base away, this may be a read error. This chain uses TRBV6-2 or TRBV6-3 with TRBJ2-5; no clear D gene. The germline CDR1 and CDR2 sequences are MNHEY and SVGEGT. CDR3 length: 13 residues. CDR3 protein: CASWGSFLETQCF. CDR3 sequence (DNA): TGTGCCAGCTGGGGATCTTTCCTGGAGACCCAGTGCTTC.

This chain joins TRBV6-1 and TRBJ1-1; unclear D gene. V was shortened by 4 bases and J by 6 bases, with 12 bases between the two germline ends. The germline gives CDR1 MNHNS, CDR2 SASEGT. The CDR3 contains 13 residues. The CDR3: CASSVNRIAEAFF. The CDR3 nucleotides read TGTGCCAGCAGTGTTAATAGGATTGCTGAAGCTTTCTTT.

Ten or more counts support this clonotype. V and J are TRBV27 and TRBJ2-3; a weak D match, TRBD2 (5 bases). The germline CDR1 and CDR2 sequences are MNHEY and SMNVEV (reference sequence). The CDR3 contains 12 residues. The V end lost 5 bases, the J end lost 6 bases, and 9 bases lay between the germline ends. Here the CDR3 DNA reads TGTGCCAGCAGTCCCCGAGGGGATACGCAGTATTTT. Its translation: CASSPRGDTQYF.

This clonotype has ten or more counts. In nucleotides, the CDR3 is TGTGCCTGGAGTCCGGGGAAAGGGCAGCCCCAGCATTTT. It is translated as CAWSPGKGQPQHF. V gene TRBV30 combines with J gene TRBJ1-5; no definite D call. The CDR3 length is 13 residues. Germline CDR1 is GTSNPN and CDR2 is SVGIG (reference sequence). V was clipped by 2 bases and J by 7 bases, with 12 bases between them.